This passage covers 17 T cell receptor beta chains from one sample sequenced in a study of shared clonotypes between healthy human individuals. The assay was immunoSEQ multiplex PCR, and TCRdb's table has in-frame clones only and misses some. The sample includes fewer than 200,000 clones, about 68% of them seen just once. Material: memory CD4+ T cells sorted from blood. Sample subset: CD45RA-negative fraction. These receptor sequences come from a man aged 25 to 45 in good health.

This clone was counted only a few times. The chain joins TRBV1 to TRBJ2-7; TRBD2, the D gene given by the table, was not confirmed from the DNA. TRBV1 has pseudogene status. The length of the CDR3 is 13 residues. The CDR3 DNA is TGCACCCGAGACTCAGTGAGCTCCTACGAGCAGTACTTC. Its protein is CTRDSVSSYEQYF.

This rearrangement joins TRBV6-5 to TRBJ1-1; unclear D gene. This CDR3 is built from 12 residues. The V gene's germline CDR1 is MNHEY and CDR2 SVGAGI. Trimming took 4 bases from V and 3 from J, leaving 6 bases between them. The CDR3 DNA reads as TGTGCCAGCAGTTCCATAGACACTGAAGCTTTCTTT. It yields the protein CASSSIDTEAFF.

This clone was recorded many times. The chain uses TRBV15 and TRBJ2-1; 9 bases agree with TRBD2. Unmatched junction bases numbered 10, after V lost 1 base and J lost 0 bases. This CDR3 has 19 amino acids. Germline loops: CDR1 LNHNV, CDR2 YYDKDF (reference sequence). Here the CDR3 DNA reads TGTGCCACCAGCAGAGTCGAGACTAGCGGTGCCAGCTCCTACAATGAGCAGTTCTTC. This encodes CATSRVETSGASSYNEQFF.

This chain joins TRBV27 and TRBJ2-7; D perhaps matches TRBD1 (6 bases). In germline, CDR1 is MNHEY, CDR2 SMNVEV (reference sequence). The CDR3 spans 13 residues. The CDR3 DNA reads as TGTGACAACCCTGGGGGCAGCTGCTACGAGCAGTACTTC. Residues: CDNPGGSCYEQYF.

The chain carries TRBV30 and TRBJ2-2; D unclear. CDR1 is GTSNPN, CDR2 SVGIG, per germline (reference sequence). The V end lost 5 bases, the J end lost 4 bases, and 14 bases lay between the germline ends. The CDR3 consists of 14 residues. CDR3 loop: CAWDTRLGTGELFF. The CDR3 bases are TGTGCCTGGGACACCCGCTTGGGCACCGGGGAGCTGTTTTTT.

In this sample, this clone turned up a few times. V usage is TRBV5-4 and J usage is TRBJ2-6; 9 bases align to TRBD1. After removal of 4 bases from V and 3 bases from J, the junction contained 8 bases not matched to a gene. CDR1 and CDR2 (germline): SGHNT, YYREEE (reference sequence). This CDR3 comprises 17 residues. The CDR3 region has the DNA TGTGCCAGCAGCCCAGCAACAGGGGGCGATGGGGCCAACGTCCTGACTTTC. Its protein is CASSPATGGDGANVLTF.

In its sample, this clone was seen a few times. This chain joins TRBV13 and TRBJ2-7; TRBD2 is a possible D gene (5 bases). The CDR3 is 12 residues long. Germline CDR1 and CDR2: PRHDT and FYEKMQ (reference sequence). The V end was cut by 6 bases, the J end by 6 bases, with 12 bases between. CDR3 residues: CASREAGFEQYF. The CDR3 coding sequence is TGTGCCAGCAGGGAGGCCGGATTCGAGCAGTACTTC. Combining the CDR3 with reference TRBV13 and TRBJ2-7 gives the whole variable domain AAGVIQSPRHLIKEKRETATLKCYPIPRHDTVYWYQQGPGQDPQFLISFYEKMQSDKGSIPDRFSAQQFSDYHSELNMSSLELGDSALYFCASREAGFEQYFGPGTRLTVT.

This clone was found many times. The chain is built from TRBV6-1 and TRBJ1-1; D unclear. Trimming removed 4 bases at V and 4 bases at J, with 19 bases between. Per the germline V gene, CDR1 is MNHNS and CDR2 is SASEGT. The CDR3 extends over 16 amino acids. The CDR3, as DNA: TGTGCCAGCAGTGGCTACAGTACTACAGTAGGCACTGAAGCTTTCTTT. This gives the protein CASSGYSTTVGTEAFF.

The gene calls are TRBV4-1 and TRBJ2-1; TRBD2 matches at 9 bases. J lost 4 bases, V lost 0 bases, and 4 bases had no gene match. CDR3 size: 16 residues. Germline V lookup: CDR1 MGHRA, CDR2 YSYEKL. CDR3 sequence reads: CASSQEGSGSYNEQFF. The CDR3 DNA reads TGCGCCAGCAGCCAAGAAGGTAGCGGGAGTTACAATGAGCAGTTCTTC.

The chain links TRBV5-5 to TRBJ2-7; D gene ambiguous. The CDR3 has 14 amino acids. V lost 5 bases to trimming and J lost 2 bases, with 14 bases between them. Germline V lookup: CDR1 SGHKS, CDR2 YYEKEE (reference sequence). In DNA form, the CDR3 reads TGTGCCAGCAGGCGGAGTCTTACGCCCTACGAGCAGTACTTC. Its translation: CASRRSLTPYEQYF.

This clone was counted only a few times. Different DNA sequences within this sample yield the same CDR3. The CDR3 sequence is CASSFLFRGRGNTGELFF. CDR3 sequence (DNA): TGTGCCAGCAGTTTTCTCTTCCGTGGGAGGGGGAACACCGGGGAGCTGTTTTTT. V gene TRBV28 combines with J gene TRBJ2-2, with 7 bases lining up with TRBD2. This CDR3 contains 18 residues. The trim removed 3 bases at V and 1 base at J, leaving 11 bases unmatched. Germline V CDR1 and CDR2: MDHEN, SYDVKM.

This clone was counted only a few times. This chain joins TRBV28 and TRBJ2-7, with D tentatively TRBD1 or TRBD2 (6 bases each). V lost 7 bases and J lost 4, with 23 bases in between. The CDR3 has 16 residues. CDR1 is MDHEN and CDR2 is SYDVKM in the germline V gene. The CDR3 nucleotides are TGTGCCAGCACCCAGTTCGGGGGCCAAGGTCGGTACGAGCAGTACTTC. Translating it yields CASTQFGGQGRYEQYF.

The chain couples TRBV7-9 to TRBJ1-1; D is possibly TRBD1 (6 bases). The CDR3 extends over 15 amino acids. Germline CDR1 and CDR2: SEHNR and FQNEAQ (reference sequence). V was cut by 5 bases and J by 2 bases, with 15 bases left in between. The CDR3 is CASSPTGGKNTEAFF. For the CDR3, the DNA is TGTGCCAGCAGCCCGACAGGCGGAAAAAACACTGAAGCTTTCTTT.

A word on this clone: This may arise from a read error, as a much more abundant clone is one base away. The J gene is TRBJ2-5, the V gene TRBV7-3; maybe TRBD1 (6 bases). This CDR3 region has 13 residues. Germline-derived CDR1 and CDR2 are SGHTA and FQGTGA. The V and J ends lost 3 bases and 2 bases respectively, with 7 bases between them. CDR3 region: CASSFGQQETQYF. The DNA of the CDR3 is TGTGCCAGCAGCTTCGGACAGCAAGAGACCCAGTACTTC. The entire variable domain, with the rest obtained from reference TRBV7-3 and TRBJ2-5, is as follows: GAGVSQTPSNKVTEKGKYVELRCDPISGHTALYWYRQSLGQGPEFLIYFQGTGAADDSGLPNDRFFAVRPEGSVSTLKIQRTERGDSAVYLCASSFGQQETQYFGPGTRLLVL.

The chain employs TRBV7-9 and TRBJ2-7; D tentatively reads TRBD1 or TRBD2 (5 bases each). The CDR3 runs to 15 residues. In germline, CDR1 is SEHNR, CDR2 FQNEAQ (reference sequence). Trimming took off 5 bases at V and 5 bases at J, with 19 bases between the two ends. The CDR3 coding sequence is TGTGCCAGCAGCCGTCATGGGGGAATCTTCGACGAGCAGTACTTC. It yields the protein CASSRHGGIFDEQYF.

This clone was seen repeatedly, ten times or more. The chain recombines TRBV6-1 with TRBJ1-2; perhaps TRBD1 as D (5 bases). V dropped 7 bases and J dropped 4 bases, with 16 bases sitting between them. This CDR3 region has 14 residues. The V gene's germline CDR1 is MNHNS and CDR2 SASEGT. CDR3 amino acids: CASTPGTLSYGYTF. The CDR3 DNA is TGTGCCAGCACTCCAGGGACCCTTAGCTATGGCTACACCTTC.

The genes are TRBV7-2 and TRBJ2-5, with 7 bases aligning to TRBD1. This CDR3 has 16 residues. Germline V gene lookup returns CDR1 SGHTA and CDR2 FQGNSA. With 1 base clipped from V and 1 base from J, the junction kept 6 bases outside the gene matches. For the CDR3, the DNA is TGTGCCAGCAGCTTAGGGAGGACAGGAGCCCAAGAGACCCAGTACTTC. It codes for CASSLGRTGAQETQYF.